The rows below give T cell receptor beta chains drawn from one sample of a study of molecular identifiers for immune sequencing clone quantification. MiXCR was run by TCRdb on the PCR reads, yielding one entry per CDR3 protein. Here the sample spans a few hundred thousand distinct CDR3 sequences, about 20% being singletons. Sequences were obtained from naive CD8+ T cells from blood, with Jurkat cell RNA spiked in. These receptors all stem from a human donor in good health. Some libraries in this study had Jurkat cell RNA spiked in. The CDR3 runs from the conserved cysteine through the conserved F or W. D genes are given only for firm matches. Only part of the rows carry a size: once, few, many, or a class if the clone is expanded.

cdr3_nt cdr3_aa clone_size v_call cdr3_length j_call d_call
TGTGCCAGCTCACCTTCAGGTGGCGACTATGGCTACACCTTC CASSPSGGDYGYTF few TRBV18 14 TRBJ1-2 .
TGCGCCAGCAGCCCGACTAGCGGGAGAACGAACACCGGGGAGCTGTTTTTT CASSPTSGRTNTGELFF few TRBV5-1 17 TRBJ2-2 TRBD2
TGTGCCAGCAGTTACTCCAATCGGGAGACCCAGTACTTC CASSYSNRETQYF . TRBV6-2/TRBV6-3 13 TRBJ2-5 .
TGCAGTGCTAGAGATCTCGGTGTTAGCTCCTACGAGCAGTACTTC CSARDLGVSSYEQYF few TRBV20-1 15 TRBJ2-7 .
TGTGCTAGTGGGCCCACCTACGAGCAGTACTTC CASGPTYEQYF . TRBV12-5 11 TRBJ2-7 .
TGCAGCGTTGAAGAAAGCCTCAATGAGCAGTTCTTC CSVEESLNEQFF few TRBV29-1 12 TRBJ2-1 .
TGTGCCAGCCACGGGACAGGGAGCAATCAGCCCCAGCATTTT CASHGTGSNQPQHF many TRBV6-2/TRBV6-3 14 TRBJ1-5 TRBD1
TGCAGCGTTTCAATCGGCGTAGGGGCAGATGAAAAACTGTTTTTT CSVSIGVGADEKLFF many TRBV29-1 15 TRBJ1-4 .
TGTGCCAGCTCACCACGCCGGGAGACCGGAAAACTGTTTTTT CASSPRRETGKLFF . TRBV18 14 TRBJ1-4 .
TGTGCCAGCAGTTCCTCCCCCCCCGACAGAAACACCGGGGAGCTGTTTTTT CASSSSPPDRNTGELFF many TRBV6-2/TRBV6-3 17 TRBJ2-2 .
TGTGCCAGCAGCCTCAAAGCGGGCGAGCAGTACTTC CASSLKAGEQYF many TRBV13 12 TRBJ2-7 .
TGCGCCAGCAGCCAAGATCCTATCCAAAGGGGACTATCGACTGAAGCTTTCTTT CASSQDPIQRGLSTEAFF once TRBV4-1 18 TRBJ1-1 .
TGTGCCAGCAGCGCGGGAGCGGGGGATGAGCAGTTCTTC CASSAGAGDEQFF few TRBV9 13 TRBJ2-1 TRBD2
TGTGCCAGCAGCGCCGACGGAAGCTCCTACGAGCAGTACTTC CASSADGSSYEQYF many TRBV9 14 TRBJ2-7 .
TGCAGTGCTAACGATGTGAATACGCAGTATTTT CSANDVNTQYF many TRBV20-1 11 TRBJ2-3 .
TGTGCCAGCAGCCTCACAACTCAGGCCTACGAGCAGTACTTC CASSLTTQAYEQYF . TRBV7-9 14 TRBJ2-7 .
TGCAGTGCTAACGGAGCGCAGAGCTCCTACGAGCAGTACTTC CSANGAQSSYEQYF many TRBV20-1 14 TRBJ2-7 .
TGTGCCAGCAGTTCCCGGACAGGGGGGCTCACAGATACGCAGTATTTT CASSSRTGGLTDTQYF many TRBV11-3 16 TRBJ2-3 TRBD1
TGTGCCAGCAGTTTAGCGGGGGCTTTGAGGGAGCAGTACTTC CASSLAGALREQYF . TRBV27 14 TRBJ2-7 .
TGTGCCTCGACCGCTCCGGGCCGGGCCTCCTACGAGCAGTACTTC CASTAPGRASYEQYF . TRBV30 15 TRBJ2-7 .
TGTGCCTGGAGTTCGGGACAGGGGAGGAATCAGCCCCAGCATTTT CAWSSGQGRNQPQHF few TRBV30 15 TRBJ1-5 TRBD1
TGTGCCAGTAGTATAGGAGGGGTGGTCAAAAACATTCAGTACTTC CASSIGGVVKNIQYF many TRBV19 15 TRBJ2-4 .
TGTGCCAGCAGTGGCTACCTGACTAACGGGGGTATAGATACGCAGTATTTT CASSGYLTNGGIDTQYF . TRBV12-3/TRBV12-4 17 TRBJ2-3 .
TGTGCCAGCAGCTTATTTGGGACAGGGATGTTCCAAGAGACCCAGTACTTC CASSLFGTGMFQETQYF . TRBV7-9 17 TRBJ2-5 TRBD1
TGTGCCAGCAGCTCTACAGGGGGCGGGATGCAGACAGATACGCAGTATTTT CASSSTGGGMQTDTQYF many TRBV7-9 17 TRBJ2-3 TRBD1
TGTGCCAGCAGCTTCGATATGGGGCGGGAGACCCAGTACTTC CASSFDMGRETQYF few TRBV7-9 14 TRBJ2-5 .
TGCAGTGCTAGAGATGGGTATTCCAGCTATGGCTACACCTTC CSARDGYSSYGYTF . TRBV20-1 14 TRBJ1-2 .
TGCAGTGCTAGAGAGACTATGAGCGGGGGGGCGGCTTACGAGCAGTACTTC CSARETMSGGAAYEQYF . TRBV20-1 17 TRBJ2-7 TRBD2
TGTGCCAGCAGCTTAGGCGAGGGGGCGAGTAATCAGCCCCAGCATTTT CASSLGEGASNQPQHF . TRBV13 16 TRBJ1-5 TRBD1
TGTGCCAGCAGCTTGATGCCAGACAATCAGCCCCAGCATTTT CASSLMPDNQPQHF many TRBV7-9 14 TRBJ1-5 .
TGTGCCAGTCGACAGTCGTCAGCCTACGAGCAGTACTTC CASRQSSAYEQYF few TRBV14 13 TRBJ2-7 .
TGTGCCAGCAGTTTGATCCCGGACAGATATAATTCACCCCTCCACTTT CASSLIPDRYNSPLHF . TRBV27 16 TRBJ1-6 .
TGTGCCACCCTCTCCTCGACAGGATCTGGGGCCAACGTCCTGACTTTC CATLSSTGSGANVLTF few TRBV27 16 TRBJ2-6 .
TGTGCCAGCAGCGCCCCATGGGAGCAGGCTGGAACAGATACGCAGTATTTT CASSAPWEQAGTDTQYF many TRBV9 17 TRBJ2-3 .
TGTGCCAGCAGCTACGAGGTCGCGAACACCGGGGAGCTGTTTTTT CASSYEVANTGELFF many TRBV5-5 15 TRBJ2-2 .
TGTGCCAGCAGTGAAGGCAGGCCTGGTGGTGTTGGAGAAAAACTGTTTTTT CASSEGRPGGVGEKLFF few TRBV2 17 TRBJ1-4 .
TGTGCCAGCAGCTTTACACTCAACTACTACGAGCAGTACTTC CASSFTLNYYEQYF many TRBV5-6 14 TRBJ2-7 .
TGTGCCAGCAGCTCAGTTCTGGGGGCTCTATCTTACAATGAGCAGTTCTTC CASSSVLGALSYNEQFF few TRBV11-2 17 TRBJ2-1 .
TGTGCCAGCAGCTCCTTATCGACAGGGGAAGGAGGAAACACCATATATTTT CASSSLSTGEGGNTIYF few TRBV2 17 TRBJ1-3 TRBD1
TGTGCCAGCAGTTCCCGGAGCCTATGGGCCATGAACACTGAAGCTTTCTTT CASSSRSLWAMNTEAFF many TRBV7-2 17 TRBJ1-1 .
TGCGCCAGCAGCCGGACTAGGACAGATCGAGCTTTCTTT CASSRTRTDRAFF many TRBV4-1 13 TRBJ1-1 .
TGCGCCAGCAGCTTGGCGCCGGGACACACTGAAGCTTTCTTT CASSLAPGHTEAFF many TRBV5-1 14 TRBJ1-1 .
TGTGCCAGCGGATGGGACAGTAACACTGAAGCTTTCTTT CASGWDSNTEAFF many TRBV27 13 TRBJ1-1 TRBD1
TGTGCCAGCAGCTTAGGGGGGACAGGGGTCTACAATGAGCAGTTCTTC CASSLGGTGVYNEQFF . TRBV11-3 16 TRBJ2-1 TRBD1
TGTGCCAGCAGTTACTCAGCAGGCGGCAATCAGCCCCAGCATTTT CASSYSAGGNQPQHF many TRBV6-5 15 TRBJ1-5 .
TGCAGTGCTAGAGATGAGGGTTTGGATTCACCCCTCCACTTT CSARDEGLDSPLHF . TRBV20-1 14 TRBJ1-6 .
TGTGCCAGTAGTATAGTTCCTTACACTGAAGCTTTCTTT CASSIVPYTEAFF few TRBV19 13 TRBJ1-1 .
TGTGCCAGCAGTGAACTGAACAGGGGTAACTATGGCTACACCTTC CASSELNRGNYGYTF . TRBV6-1 15 TRBJ1-2 TRBD1
TGTGCCAGCAGCCACGGACAGTTCGAGCAGTACTTC CASSHGQFEQYF . TRBV5-8 12 TRBJ2-7 .
TGTGCCAGCAAAGTCGGGGGCACAGAGACCCAGTACTTC CASKVGGTETQYF few TRBV13 13 TRBJ2-5 .
TGTGCCAGCAGCTATCGGTTCAGGGAAGAAGAAAAACTGTTTTTT CASSYRFREEEKLFF . TRBV5-5 15 TRBJ1-4 .
TGTGCCACCAGTACTAGCGGGGGCAATGAGCAGTTCTTC CATSTSGGNEQFF . TRBV24-1 13 TRBJ2-1 TRBD2
TGTGCCAGCAGGGGACAGGGGGTCCACGAGCAGTACTTC CASRGQGVHEQYF . TRBV7-9 13 TRBJ2-7 TRBD1
TGTGCCACCAGCAAGCCCTTGGCCCGCCGAAACACCATATATTTT CATSKPLARRNTIYF few TRBV15 15 TRBJ1-3 .
TGTGCCAGCAGAGAGACAGGGCCGTCCTACAATGAGCAGTTCTTC CASRETGPSYNEQFF . TRBV2 15 TRBJ2-1 TRBD1